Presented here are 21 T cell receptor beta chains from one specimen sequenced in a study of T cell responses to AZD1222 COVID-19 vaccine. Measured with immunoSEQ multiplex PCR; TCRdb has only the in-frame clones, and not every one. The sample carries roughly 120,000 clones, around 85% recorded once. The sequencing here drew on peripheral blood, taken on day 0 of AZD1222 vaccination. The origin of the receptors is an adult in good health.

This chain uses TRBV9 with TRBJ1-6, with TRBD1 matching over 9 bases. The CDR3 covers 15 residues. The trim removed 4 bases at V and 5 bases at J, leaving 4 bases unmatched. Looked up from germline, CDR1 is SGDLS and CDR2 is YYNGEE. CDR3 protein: CASSLGQGHNSPLHF. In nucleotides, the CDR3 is TGTGCCAGCAGCTTGGGACAGGGTCATAATTCACCCCTCCACTTT.

CDR3 protein: CASSRGGRPDTQYF. The CDR3 nucleotides read TGTGCCAGCAGCCGGGGGGGCCGGCCAGATACGCAGTATTTT. This sequence joins TRBV11-3 and TRBJ2-3; 8 nucleotides line up with TRBD2. Unmatched junction bases numbered 5, after V lost 5 bases and J lost 4 bases. The V gene's germline CDR1 is SGHNT and CDR2 YENEEA. The CDR3 is made up of 14 amino acids. Drawing the rest from reference TRBV11-3 and TRBJ2-3, the complete variable domain is EAGVVQSPRYKIIEKKQPVAFWCNPISGHNTLYWYLQNLGQGPELLIRYENEEAVDDSQLPKDRFSAERLKGVDSTLKIQPAELGDSAVYLCASSRGGRPDTQYFGPGTRLTVL.

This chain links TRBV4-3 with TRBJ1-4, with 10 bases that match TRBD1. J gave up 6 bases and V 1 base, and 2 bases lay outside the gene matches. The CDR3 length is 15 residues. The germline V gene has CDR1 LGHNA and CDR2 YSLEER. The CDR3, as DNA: TGCGCCAGCAGCCAAGGGGACAGGGGAGATGAAAAACTGTTTTTT. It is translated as CASSQGDRGDEKLFF.

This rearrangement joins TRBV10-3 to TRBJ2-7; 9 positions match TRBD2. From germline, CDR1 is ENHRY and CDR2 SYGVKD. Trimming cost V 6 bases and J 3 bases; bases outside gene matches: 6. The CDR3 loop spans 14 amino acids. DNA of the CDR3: TGTGCCATCAGGGCCGGGACTAGCCACTACGAGCAGTACTTC. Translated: CAIRAGTSHYEQYF.

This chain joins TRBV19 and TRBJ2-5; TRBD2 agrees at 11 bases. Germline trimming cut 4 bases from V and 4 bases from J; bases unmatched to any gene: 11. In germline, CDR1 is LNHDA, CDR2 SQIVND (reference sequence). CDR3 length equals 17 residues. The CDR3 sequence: CASSNLRRTSGRETQYF. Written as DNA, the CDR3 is TGTGCCAGTAGTAACCTCCGCAGGACTAGCGGGCGAGAGACCCAGTACTTC.

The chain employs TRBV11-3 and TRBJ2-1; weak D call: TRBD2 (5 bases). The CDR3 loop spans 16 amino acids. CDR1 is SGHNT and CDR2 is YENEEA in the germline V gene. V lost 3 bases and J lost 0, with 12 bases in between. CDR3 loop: CASSFWTGSSYNEQFF. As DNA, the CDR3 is TGTGCCAGCAGCTTTTGGACGGGAAGCTCCTACAATGAGCAGTTCTTC.

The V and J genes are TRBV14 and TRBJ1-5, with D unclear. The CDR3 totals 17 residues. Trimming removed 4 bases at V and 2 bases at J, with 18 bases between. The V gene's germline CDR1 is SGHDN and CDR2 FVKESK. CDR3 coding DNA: TGTGCCAGCAGCCCCGGTGGCGGGTCTAAGGGCAATCAGCCCCAGCATTTT. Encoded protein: CASSPGGGSKGNQPQHF.

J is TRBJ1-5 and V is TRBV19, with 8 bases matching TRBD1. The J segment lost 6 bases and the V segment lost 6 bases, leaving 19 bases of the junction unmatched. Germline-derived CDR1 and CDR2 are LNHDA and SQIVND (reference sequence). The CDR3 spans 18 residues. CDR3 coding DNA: TGTGCCAGTAGGCCCCATGAGGCTGGACAGGGTTCCGCTCAGCCCCAGCATTTT. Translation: CASRPHEAGQGSAQPQHF.

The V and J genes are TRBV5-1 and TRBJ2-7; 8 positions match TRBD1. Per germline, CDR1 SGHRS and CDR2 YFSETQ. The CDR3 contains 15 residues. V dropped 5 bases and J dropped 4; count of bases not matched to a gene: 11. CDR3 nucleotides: TGCGCCAGCAGATGGACAGGGAGAACCGAATACGAGCAGTACTTC. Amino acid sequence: CASRWTGRTEYEQYF.

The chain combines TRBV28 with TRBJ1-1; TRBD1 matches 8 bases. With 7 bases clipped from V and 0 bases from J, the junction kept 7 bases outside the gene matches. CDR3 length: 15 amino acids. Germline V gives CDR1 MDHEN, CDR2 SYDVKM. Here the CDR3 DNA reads TGTGCCAGCACCCTGACAGGGGCCATGAACACTGAAGCTTTCTTT. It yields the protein CASTLTGAMNTEAFF.

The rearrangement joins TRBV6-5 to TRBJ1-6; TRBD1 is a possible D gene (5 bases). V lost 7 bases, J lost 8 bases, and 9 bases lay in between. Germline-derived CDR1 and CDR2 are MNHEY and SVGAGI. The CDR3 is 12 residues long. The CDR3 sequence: CASTGGDSPLHF. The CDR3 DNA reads TGTGCCAGCACCGGGGGTGATTCACCCCTCCACTTT.

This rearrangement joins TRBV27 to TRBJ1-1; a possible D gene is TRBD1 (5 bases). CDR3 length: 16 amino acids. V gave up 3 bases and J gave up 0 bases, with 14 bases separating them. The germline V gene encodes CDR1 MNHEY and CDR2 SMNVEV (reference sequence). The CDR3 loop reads CASSFWGMGVNTEAFF. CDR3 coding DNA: TGTGCCAGCAGTTTTTGGGGGATGGGGGTGAACACTGAAGCTTTCTTT.

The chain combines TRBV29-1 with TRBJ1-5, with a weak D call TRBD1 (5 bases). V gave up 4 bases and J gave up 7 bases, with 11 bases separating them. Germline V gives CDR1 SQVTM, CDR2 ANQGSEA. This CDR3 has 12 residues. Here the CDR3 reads CSVGGLGQPQHF. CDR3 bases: TGCAGCGTTGGGGGCCTTGGACAGCCCCAGCATTTT.

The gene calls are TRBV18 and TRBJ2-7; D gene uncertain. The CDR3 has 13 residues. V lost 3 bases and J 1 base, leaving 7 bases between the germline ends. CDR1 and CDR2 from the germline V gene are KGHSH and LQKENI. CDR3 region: CASSPITSYEQYF. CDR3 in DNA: TGTGCCAGCTCACCGATTACGTCCTACGAGCAGTACTTC.

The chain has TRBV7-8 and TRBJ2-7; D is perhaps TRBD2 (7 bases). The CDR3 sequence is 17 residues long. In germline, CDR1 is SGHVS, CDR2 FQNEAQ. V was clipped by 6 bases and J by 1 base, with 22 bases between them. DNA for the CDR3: TGTGCCAGCAGGGGGGCGGGTTCTAGCGGCGATTCCTACGAGCAGTACTTC. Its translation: CASRGAGSSGDSYEQYF. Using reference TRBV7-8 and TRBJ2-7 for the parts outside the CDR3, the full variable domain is GAGVSQSPRYKVAKRGQDVALRCDPISGHVSLFWYQQALGQGPEFLTYFQNEAQLDKSGLPSDRFFAERPEGSVSTLKIQRTQQEDSAVYLCASRGAGSSGDSYEQYFGPGTRLTVT.

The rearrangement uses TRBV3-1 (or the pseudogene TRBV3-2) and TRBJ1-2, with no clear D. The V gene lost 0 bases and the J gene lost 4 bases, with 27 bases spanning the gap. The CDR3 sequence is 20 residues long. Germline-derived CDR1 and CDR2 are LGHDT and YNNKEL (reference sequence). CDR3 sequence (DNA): TGTGCCAGCAGCCAAGATCCCCTAACCCCCCTCGGGCGAACTTCCTATGGCTACACCTTC. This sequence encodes CASSQDPLTPLGRTSYGYTF.

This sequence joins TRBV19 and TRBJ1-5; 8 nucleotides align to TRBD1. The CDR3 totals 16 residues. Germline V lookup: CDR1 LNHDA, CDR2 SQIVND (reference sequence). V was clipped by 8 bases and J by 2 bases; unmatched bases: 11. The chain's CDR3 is CASRTGRGQGNQPQHF. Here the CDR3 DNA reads TGTGCCAGTCGAACCGGGAGGGGACAGGGCAATCAGCCCCAGCATTTT.

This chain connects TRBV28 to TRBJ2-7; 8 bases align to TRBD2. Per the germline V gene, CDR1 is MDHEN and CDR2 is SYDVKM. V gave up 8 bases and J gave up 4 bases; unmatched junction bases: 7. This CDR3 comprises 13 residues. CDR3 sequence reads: CASVGGGVYEQYF. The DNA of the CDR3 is TGTGCCAGCGTCGGGGGGGGCGTGTACGAGCAGTACTTC. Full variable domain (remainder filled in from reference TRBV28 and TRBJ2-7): DVKVTQSSRYLVKRTGEKVFLECVQDMDHENMFWYRQDPGLGLRLIYFSYDVKMKEKGDIPEGYSVSREKKERFSLILESASTNQTSMYLCASVGGGVYEQYFGPGTRLTVT.

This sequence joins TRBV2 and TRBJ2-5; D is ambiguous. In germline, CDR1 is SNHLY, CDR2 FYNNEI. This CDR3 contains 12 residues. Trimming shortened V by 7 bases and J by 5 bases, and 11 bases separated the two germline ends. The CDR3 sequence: CASTLWGETQYF. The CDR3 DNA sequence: TGTGCCAGCACTCTTTGGGGTGAGACCCAGTACTTC.

The CDR3 DNA reads TGTGCCAGCAGCTTCGGAGGAGGGACAGGAAGGGATACGCAGTATTTT. Its translation is CASSFGGGTGRDTQYF. This chain links TRBV11-2 with TRBJ2-3, with TRBD1 matching 8 bases. The CDR3 consists of 16 residues. Trimming at V came to 3 bases and at J to 6 bases, leaving 11 bases not matched to a gene. Germline CDR1 and CDR2: SGHAT and FQNNGV.

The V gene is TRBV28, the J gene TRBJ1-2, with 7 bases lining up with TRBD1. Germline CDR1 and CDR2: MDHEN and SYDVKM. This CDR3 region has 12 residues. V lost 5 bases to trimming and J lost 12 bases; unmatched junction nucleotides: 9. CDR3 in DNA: TGTGCCAGCAGTATCCCGGGACAGCCGAACACCTTC. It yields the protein CASSIPGQPNTF.